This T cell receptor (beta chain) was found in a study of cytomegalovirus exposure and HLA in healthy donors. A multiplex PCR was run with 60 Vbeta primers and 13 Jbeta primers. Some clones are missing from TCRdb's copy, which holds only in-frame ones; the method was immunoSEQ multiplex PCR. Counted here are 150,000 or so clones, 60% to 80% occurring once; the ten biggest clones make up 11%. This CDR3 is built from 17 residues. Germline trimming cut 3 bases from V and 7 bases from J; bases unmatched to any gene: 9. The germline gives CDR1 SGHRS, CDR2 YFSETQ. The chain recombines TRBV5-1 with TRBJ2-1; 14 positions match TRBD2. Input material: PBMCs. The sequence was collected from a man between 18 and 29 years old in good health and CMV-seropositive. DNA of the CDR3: TGCGCCAGCAGCTCGACAGGGACTAGCGGGAGTATGAATGAGCAGTTCTTC. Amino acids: CASSSTGTSGSMNEQFF.